Below, 11 T cell receptor beta chains from the same sample are listed, as sequenced in a study of T cell clonotyping in hematopoietic cell transplantation. Time point in this sample: recipient sample about 28 days before transplant, after cytoreduction. TCRdb's copy holds only in-frame clones and misses some; the assay was immunoSEQ multiplex PCR. The data show 6,500 to 8,000 clones, with 70% to 90% seen just once and 3.6% held by the top ten. The sample was peripheral blood mononuclear cells, taken before stem cell transplant. These receptors came from a man younger than 45 with acute myeloid leukemia. Some clones in this sample may be carry-over from other donors' samples.

CDR3: CASIRQGKSNQPQHF. CDR3 DNA sequence: TGTGCCAGCATTCGACAGGGAAAAAGCAATCAGCCCCAGCATTTT. The chain combines TRBV5-8 with TRBJ1-5, with TRBD1 matching 7 bases. V shed 6 bases and J 1 base; nucleotides not matched to a gene: 7. The CDR3 spans 15 residues. Germline V gene data show CDR1 as SGHTS and CDR2 as YDEGEE.

The chain has TRBV19 and TRBJ2-5, with 9 positions matching TRBD1. Trimming took 3 bases from V and 4 from J; bases not matched to a gene: 3. Germline V gene data show CDR1 as LNHDA and CDR2 as SQIVND (reference sequence). The CDR3 covers 14 residues. The CDR3 reads CASSITGGRETQYF. In DNA form, the CDR3 reads TGTGCCAGTAGTATTACAGGGGGCCGAGAGACCCAGTACTTC.

This clone has a handful of counts. The chain is built from TRBV5-1 and TRBJ2-5, with 11 bases fitting TRBD2. The germline gives CDR1 SGHRS, CDR2 YFSETQ. V shed 3 bases, J shed 4 bases, and the junction held 8 bases outside the gene matches. The CDR3 loop spans 16 amino acids. The CDR3 here is CASSSSPGTSGETQYF. As DNA, the CDR3 is TGCGCCAGCAGCTCCTCTCCCGGGACTAGCGGAGAGACCCAGTACTTC.

The CDR3 DNA sequence: TGCAGCGTTGAAGCAAGAAAGGGGGCAAAAGGAAACACCATATATTTT. Translation: CSVEARKGAKGNTIYF. V usage is TRBV29-1 and J usage is TRBJ1-3; 7 nucleotides align to TRBD1. The V gene's germline CDR1 is SQVTM and CDR2 ANQGSEA. The CDR3 is made up of 16 amino acids. V shed 1 base and J 4 bases; nucleotides not matched to a gene: 10.

V and J are TRBV28 and TRBJ1-1, with D possibly TRBD1 on 5 matching bases. Trimming cost V 4 bases and J 10 bases, with 19 bases left between them. Germline values: CDR1 MDHEN, CDR2 SYDVKM. This CDR3 region has 14 residues. CDR3 bases: TGTGCCAGCAGTTACTCCGGGGCATTCTGGAGAGCTTTCTTT. Its translation is CASSYSGAFWRAFF.

The rearrangement uses TRBV5-6 and TRBJ2-2; D is perhaps TRBD2 (6 bases). Looked up from germline, CDR1 is SGHDT and CDR2 is YYEEEE. This CDR3 spans 15 amino acids. Trimming stripped 0 bases from V and 5 bases from J, with 11 bases between. The CDR3 nucleotides read TGTGCCAGCAGCTTGGAGCCGGCGGGGACCGGGGAGCTGTTTTTT. Translated: CASSLEPAGTGELFF.

This chain joins TRBV29-1 and TRBJ1-2, with D uncertain. Germline lookup yields CDR1 SQVTM and CDR2 ANQGSEA. V lost 5 bases to trimming and J lost 8 bases, with 15 bases between them. This CDR3 spans 12 amino acids. This chain's CDR3 is CSVIVPVEGYTF. DNA of the CDR3: TGCAGCGTTATAGTACCGGTAGAAGGCTACACCTTC.

In this sample, this clone turned up once. The chain combines TRBV4-2 with TRBJ2-5; 16 bases match TRBD2. The ends lost 4 bases at V and 1 base at J; junction bases unmatched: 9. Germline CDR1 reads LGHNA; CDR2 reads YNFKEQ. This CDR3 contains 19 residues. CDR3 protein: CASSPGTSGRAAPQETQYF. In nucleotides, the CDR3 is TGTGCCAGCAGCCCGGGGACTAGCGGGAGGGCCGCCCCCCAAGAGACCCAGTACTTC.

This chain connects TRBV28 to TRBJ2-7; TRBD1 aligns across 8 bases. CDR1 is MDHEN, CDR2 SYDVKM, per germline. V trimming: 5 bases; J trimming: 2 bases; junction bases outside the gene matches: 8. The CDR3 is made up of 15 amino acids. CDR3 sequence (DNA): TGTGCCAGCAGTCCCCCGGGACAGGCCCCCTACGAGCAGTACTTC. This gives the protein CASSPPGQAPYEQYF.

There are a few counts of this clone. This sequence joins TRBV30 and TRBJ1-1; no firm D call. CDR3 length: 15 residues. Trimming cost V 1 base and J 6 bases, with 18 bases left between them. Germline CDR1 GTSNPN, CDR2 SVGIG (reference sequence). The CDR3 sequence: CAWSGERLRGAEAFF. CDR3 sequence (DNA): TGTGCCTGGAGTGGGGAAAGGCTACGCGGGGCTGAAGCTTTCTTT.

J is TRBJ1-6 and V is TRBV9, with 10 bases aligning to TRBD1. The CDR3 runs to 15 residues. Per germline, CDR1 SGDLS and CDR2 YYNGEE. V gave up 3 bases and J gave up 7 bases; unmatched junction bases: 4. Here the CDR3 reads CASSATGQGNSPLHF. The CDR3 nucleotides are TGTGCCAGCAGCGCGACGGGACAGGGGAATTCACCCCTCCACTTT.